Below are 32 T cell receptor beta chains sequenced from a single sample in a study of T cell changes during pregnancy in multiple sclerosis. The repertoire was sequenced with immunoSEQ multiplex PCR; TCRdb's copy has only in-frame clones and lacks some. The sample shows 40,000 to 45,000 clones, about 85% of them seen only once. The sequences come from CD4+ T cells from peripheral blood mononuclear cells, collected after pregnancy. The receptors were gathered from a female donor with multiple sclerosis, enrolled in a pregnancy study.

The chain combines TRBV7-2 with TRBJ1-2, with 8 bases lining up with TRBD1. CDR3 length equals 12 residues. V lost 5 bases to trimming and J lost 5 bases; unmatched junction nucleotides: 1. From germline, CDR1 is SGHTA and CDR2 FQGNSA. The CDR3 loop is CASSGQGYGYTF. The CDR3 nucleotides are TGTGCCAGCAGCGGACAGGGTTATGGCTACACCTTC. The variable domain in full, completed from reference TRBV7-2 and TRBJ1-2, reads GAGVSQSPSNKVTEKGKDVELRCDPISGHTALYWYRQSLGQGLEFLIYFQGNSAPDKSGLPSDRFSAERTGGSVSTLTIQRTQQEDSAVYLCASSGQGYGYTFGSGTRLTVV.

The rearrangement joins TRBV11-3 to TRBJ1-1, with a possible D match to TRBD1 (6 bases). The length of the CDR3 is 13 residues. Germline V gene data show CDR1 as SGHNT and CDR2 as YENEEA. V was cut by 3 bases and J by 1 base, with 6 bases left in between. The CDR3 is CASSLGQNTEAFF. CDR3 DNA sequence: TGTGCCAGCAGCTTGGGACAGAACACTGAAGCTTTCTTT.

The chain combines TRBV11-2 with TRBJ2-3; 8 bases are shared with TRBD1. The germline V gene encodes CDR1 SGHAT and CDR2 FQNNGV. After removal of 4 bases from V and 0 bases from J, the junction contained 9 bases not matched to a gene. The CDR3 sequence is 17 residues long. The CDR3, as DNA: TGTGCCAGCAGCTCCGATCCGACAGGGGTTAGCACAGATACGCAGTATTTT. Its protein is CASSSDPTGVSTDTQYF.

The J gene is TRBJ1-3, the V gene TRBV7-2; TRBD1 is a possible D gene (5 bases). The CDR3 is 19 residues long. Looked up from germline, CDR1 is SGHTA and CDR2 is FQGNSA. The V end was cut by 4 bases, the J end by 0 bases, with 22 bases between. The CDR3 is CASSSDYRQLFNSGNTIYF. The CDR3 bases are TGTGCCAGCAGCTCCGATTATCGACAGCTATTTAACTCTGGAAACACCATATATTTT.

The rearrangement joins TRBV11-2 to TRBJ1-6, with D unresolved. Looked up from germline, CDR1 is SGHAT and CDR2 is FQNNGV. CDR3 length: 12 residues. V shed 4 bases and J shed 11 bases, with 9 bases lying between them. The CDR3 nucleotides read TGTGCCAGCAGCTCCCAGGTACCACCCCTCCACTTT. It codes for CASSSQVPPLHF.

In this sample, this clone turned up a few times. The rearrangement joins TRBV15 to TRBJ1-6, with D possibly matching TRBD1 (5 bases). Germline assignment: CDR1 LNHNV and CDR2 YYDKDF (reference sequence). The CDR3 contains 14 residues. V was cut by 0 bases and J by 10 bases, with 10 bases left in between. CDR3 in DNA: TGTGCCACCAGCAGAGAGGGGGGAAGGTCACCCCTCCACTTT. Translating it yields CATSREGGRSPLHF.

The chain combines TRBV15 with TRBJ2-7; 7 bases map to TRBD1. The CDR3 totals 14 residues. Trimming removed 3 bases from V and 6 bases from J; junction bases left unmatched: 8. Germline V lookup: CDR1 LNHNV, CDR2 YYDKDF (reference sequence). CDR3 region: CATSSYTSGGEQYF. CDR3 DNA sequence: TGTGCCACCAGCAGTTACACTTCAGGGGGCGAGCAGTACTTC.

The chain links TRBV5-1 to TRBJ2-1; 13 nucleotides match TRBD2. The germline V gene encodes CDR1 SGHRS and CDR2 YFSETQ. The CDR3 is 16 amino acids. J gave up 1 base and V 5 bases, and 3 bases lay outside the gene matches. CDR3 amino acids: CASRATSGGSYNEQFF. In DNA form, the CDR3 reads TGCGCCAGCAGGGCGACTAGCGGGGGGTCCTACAATGAGCAGTTCTTC.

In its sample, this clone was seen once. The V and J genes are TRBV2 and TRBJ1-2, with D maybe TRBD1 (6 bases). Germline V CDR1 and CDR2: SNHLY, FYNNEI. CDR3 size: 14 residues. Trimming cost V 5 bases and J 4 bases, with 14 bases left between them. CDR3 nucleotide sequence: TGTGCCAGCAGTATGAACCGAGGGGGCTATGGCTACACCTTC. Its protein is CASSMNRGGYGYTF.

The chain links TRBV30 to TRBJ1-2; TRBD1 aligns across 11 bases. V lost 8 bases, J lost 4 bases, and 9 bases stayed unmatched. Per germline, CDR1 GTSNPN and CDR2 SVGIG (reference sequence). The CDR3 extends over 14 amino acids. CDR3 region: CAVPGTGGPYGYTF. In nucleotides, the CDR3 is TGTGCCGTGCCTGGGACAGGGGGTCCCTATGGCTACACCTTC.

The rearrangement joins TRBV9 to TRBJ2-3; 7 nucleotides agree with TRBD1. Germline values: CDR1 SGDLS, CDR2 YYNGEE. The V gene end was trimmed by 0 bases and the J gene end by 5 bases; junction bases not matched to a gene: 3. This CDR3 comprises 14 residues. Here the CDR3 reads CASSVEGAKDTQYF. The CDR3 DNA follows: TGTGCCAGCAGCGTAGAGGGGGCTAAAGATACGCAGTATTTT.

The chain recombines TRBV11-1 with TRBJ2-1; no definite D call. CDR1 and CDR2 (germline): SGHAT, FQDESV (reference sequence). With 4 bases removed from V and 6 bases from J, the gap between germline ends came to 4 bases. The CDR3 has 11 amino acids. Here the CDR3 reads CASSYSNEQFF. The CDR3 DNA follows: TGTGCCAGCAGCTACAGCAATGAGCAGTTCTTC.

V is TRBV5-4 and J is TRBJ1-6; 7 nucleotides agree with TRBD1. The CDR3 is 16 amino acids. The germline gives CDR1 SGHNT, CDR2 YYREEE (reference sequence). Germline trimming cut 4 bases from V and 8 bases from J; bases unmatched to any gene: 12. The CDR3 bases are TGTGCCAGCAGCACAAAACCTCCCGGGACAGATTCACCCCTCCACTTT. Its protein is CASSTKPPGTDSPLHF.

This clone was recorded a few times. The V call is TRBV7-8, the J call TRBJ2-4; D might be TRBD1 (7 bases). V lost 0 bases to trimming and J lost 7 bases, with 13 bases between them. The CDR3 has 15 amino acids. The germline CDR1 and CDR2 sequences are SGHVS and FQNEAQ. The CDR3 nucleotides read TGTGCCAGCAGCTTAGCGGAGGGGGCGTGGAACATTCAGTACTTC. It encodes CASSLAEGAWNIQYF.

V is TRBV9 and J is TRBJ2-5; 10 positions match TRBD2. Trimming took 3 bases from V and 5 from J; bases not matched to a gene: 7. CDR3 length: 15 residues. From germline, CDR1 is SGDLS and CDR2 YYNGEE. In DNA form, the CDR3 reads TGTGCCAGCAGCGCCTTTAGCGGGGGGAGGGAGACCCAGTACTTC. Translation gives CASSAFSGGRETQYF.

This sequence joins TRBV7-8 and TRBJ2-2; 9 nucleotides agree with TRBD1. The CDR3 is 15 residues long. CDR1 and CDR2 (germline): SGHVS, FQNEAQ. The V and J ends lost 5 bases and 5 bases, in that order; junction bases with no gene match: 6. CDR3 protein: CASSPRDRVTGELFF. The DNA for the CDR3 is TGTGCCAGCAGCCCCCGGGACAGGGTGACCGGGGAGCTGTTTTTT.

CDR3 bases: TGTGCCAGCAGTGAGGTGACCCGGTGGACAGGGGATGGAGGTGAGCAGTTCTTC. Its protein product is CASSEVTRWTGDGGEQFF. The rearrangement joins TRBV2 to TRBJ2-1; 9 nucleotides match TRBD1. CDR3 size: 18 residues. Trimming cost V 3 bases and J 9 bases; bases outside gene matches: 18. Germline V gene data show CDR1 as SNHLY and CDR2 as FYNNEI.

This rearrangement joins TRBV9 to TRBJ1-2; D is undetermined. Trimming removed 0 bases from V and 3 bases from J, with 9 bases in between. Germline V gene data show CDR1 as SGDLS and CDR2 as YYNGEE. The CDR3 consists of 14 residues. The CDR3 here is CASSVGPLDYGYTF. The CDR3 DNA reads as TGTGCCAGCAGCGTAGGACCGCTAGACTATGGCTACACCTTC.

This clone was observed once. This chain connects TRBV29-1 to TRBJ1-5, with 8 positions matching TRBD1. Looked up from germline, CDR1 is SQVTM and CDR2 is ANQGSEA. The CDR3 extends over 13 amino acids. J was trimmed by 6 bases and V by 1 base; bases with no gene match: 2. The CDR3: CSVEGTGSQPQHF. CDR3 nucleotide sequence: TGCAGCGTTGAAGGGACAGGGAGTCAGCCCCAGCATTTT. Full variable domain (remainder filled in from reference TRBV29-1 and TRBJ1-5): SAVISQKPSRDICQRGTSLTIQCQVDSQVTMMFWYRQQPGQSLTLIATANQGSEATYESGFVIDKFPISRPNLTFSTLTVSNMSPEDSSIYLCSVEGTGSQPQHFGDGTRLSIL.

V is TRBV7-2 and J is TRBJ1-1; no clear D gene. Looked up from germline, CDR1 is SGHTA and CDR2 is FQGNSA. The CDR3 contains 14 residues. The V gene lost 4 bases and the J gene lost 1 base, with 10 bases spanning the gap. This CDR3 is CASSSAGENTEAFF. DNA for the CDR3: TGTGCCAGCAGCTCGGCCGGGGAGAACACTGAAGCTTTCTTT.

This clone was detected only a few times. The genes are TRBV9 and TRBJ1-2; D unresolved. This CDR3 contains 14 residues. Trimming shortened V by 0 bases and J by 4 bases, and 10 bases separated the two germline ends. CDR1 and CDR2 from the germline V gene are SGDLS and YYNGEE. The CDR3 nucleotides are TGTGCCAGCAGCGTAGTCGCAGTATCCTATGGCTACACCTTC. This translates into CASSVVAVSYGYTF.

This clone has just one count. J is TRBJ1-1 and V is TRBV18; possibly TRBD1 for D (6 bases). Germline CDR1 is KGHSH and CDR2 is LQKENI. This CDR3 has 14 residues. V was cut by 3 bases and J by 4 bases, with 12 bases left in between. In DNA, the CDR3 is TGTGCCAGCTCACCGACAGGATTAATCACTGAAGCTTTCTTT. Its protein is CASSPTGLITEAFF.

V usage is TRBV27 and J usage is TRBJ1-3, with D uncertain. Germline V lookup: CDR1 MNHEY, CDR2 SMNVEV (reference sequence). The V end was cut by 2 bases, the J end by 0 bases, with 5 bases between. The CDR3 totals 14 residues. CDR3 in amino acids: CASSLLFSGNTIYF. The CDR3 DNA reads as TGTGCCAGCAGTTTACTGTTCTCTGGAAACACCATATATTTT.

This clone was observed a single time. The chain uses TRBV2 and TRBJ2-3; the D gene is possibly TRBD2 (6 bases). The CDR3 is 14 amino acids. Germline V gene sequence: CDR1 SNHLY, CDR2 FYNNEI. Trimming removed 9 bases from V and 2 bases from J, with 15 bases in between. CDR3 bases: TGTGCCAGTCGGGACTGGGGATTCACAGATACGCAGTATTTT. Translation gives CASRDWGFTDTQYF.

The genes are TRBV5-6 and TRBJ1-1, with TRBD1 as a possible D gene (6 bases). V was cut by 0 bases and J by 3 bases, with 9 bases left in between. The CDR3 covers 14 residues. Germline loops: CDR1 SGHDT, CDR2 YYEEEE. The CDR3 DNA reads as TGTGCCAGCAGCTTGGAACAGGGAGACACTGAAGCTTTCTTT. Amino acids: CASSLEQGDTEAFF.

CDR3 residues: CASSLLRGGTDTQYF. The DNA of the CDR3 is TGCGCCAGCAGCTTGTTGCGGGGGGGCACAGATACGCAGTATTTT. The V and J genes are TRBV5-1 and TRBJ2-3, with 8 nucleotides matching TRBD2. The CDR3 length is 15 residues. The V gene end was trimmed by 1 base and the J gene end by 1 base; junction bases not matched to a gene: 2. Germline CDR1 SGHRS, CDR2 YFSETQ. Combining the CDR3 with reference TRBV5-1 and TRBJ2-3 gives the whole variable domain KAGVTQTPRYLIKTRGQQVTLSCSPISGHRSVSWYQQTPGQGLQFLFEYFSETQRNKGNFPGRFSGRQFSNSRSEMNVSTLELGDSALYLCASSLLRGGTDTQYFGPGTRLTVL.

This clone was counted between two and nine times. The gene calls are TRBV5-1 and TRBJ2-5; 8 bases line up with TRBD1. V was pared by 0 bases and J by 4 bases, with 5 bases of the junction left unmatched. The CDR3 totals 15 residues. Germline V gene data show CDR1 as SGHRS and CDR2 as YFSETQ. The CDR3 DNA sequence: TGCGCCAGCAGCTTGGCAAGGACAGGGAGAGAGACCCAGTACTTC. It encodes CASSLARTGRETQYF.

The V and J genes are TRBV5-1 and TRBJ1-1; perhaps TRBD1 as D (6 bases). Germline-derived CDR1 and CDR2 are SGHRS and YFSETQ. The V end was cut by 4 bases, the J end by 4 bases, with 17 bases between. The length of the CDR3 is 15 residues. CDR3 sequence reads: CASSQVGGGTTEAFF. The CDR3 coding sequence is TGCGCCAGCAGCCAGGTAGGGGGTGGGACCACTGAAGCTTTCTTT.

The V gene is TRBV27, the J gene TRBJ2-1, with 9 bases matching TRBD1. The ends lost 4 bases at V and 0 bases at J; junction bases unmatched: 1. CDR3 length equals 15 residues. Germline values: CDR1 MNHEY, CDR2 SMNVEV (reference sequence). The CDR3 here is CASSSDRGSYNEQFF. The CDR3, as DNA: TGTGCCAGCAGTTCGGACAGGGGCTCCTACAATGAGCAGTTCTTC.

This rearrangement joins TRBV2 to TRBJ2-3, with D maybe TRBD1 (7 bases). The CDR3 runs 16 residues. Germline CDR1 reads SNHLY; CDR2 reads FYNNEI. Trimming stripped 7 bases from V and 1 base from J, with 18 bases between. CDR3 DNA: TGTGCCAGCATGGAGGGGGCCATGGAGCGCACAGATACGCAGTATTTT. Encoded protein: CASMEGAMERTDTQYF.

CDR3 in amino acids: CASSIGGGRTPEAFF. For the CDR3, the DNA is TGTGCCAGTAGTATAGGGGGAGGTCGAACACCTGAAGCTTTCTTT. The chain is built from TRBV19 and TRBJ1-1, with D unclear. The CDR3 has 15 amino acids. V lost 1 base, J lost 6 bases, and 15 bases lay in between. Germline lookup yields CDR1 LNHDA and CDR2 SQIVND (reference sequence).

The chain is built from TRBV2 and TRBJ1-4, with a weak D call TRBD1 (5 bases). This CDR3 spans 15 amino acids. V lost 6 bases to trimming and J lost 0 bases, with 11 bases between them. In germline, CDR1 is SNHLY, CDR2 FYNNEI. CDR3 in amino acids: CASRGGGATNEKLFF. CDR3 DNA: TGTGCCAGCAGGGGCGGGGGGGCAACTAATGAAAAACTGTTTTTT.